This TCR beta chain appears in the sequencing data of a study of cytomegalovirus exposure and HLA in healthy donors. Study-wide points: Cytomegalovirus-associated TCR beta chains were listed, numbering 164. A subsequent analysis found that TCR clusters from the first cohort also tended to co-occur in the 120 or so validation repertoires, with 94% of cluster scores above 0.

TCRdb's copy holds only in-frame clones and misses some; the assay was immunoSEQ multiplex PCR. This table holds approximately 65,000 clones, approximately 97% found once. V was pared by 7 bases and J by 4 bases, with 6 bases of the junction left unmatched. Germline V gene lookup returns CDR1 LNHDA and CDR2 SQIVND (reference sequence). CDR3 length equals 14 residues. As regards this clone: As yet, its antigen is unknown.

This sequence joins TRBV19 and TRBJ1-2, with 10 bases identical to TRBD1. The receptor was derived from a man aged 18 to 35 in good health and CMV-seronegative. Sequencing input: PBMCs. CDR3: CASNGQGVSYGYTF. CDR3 coding DNA: TGTGCCAGTAATGGACAGGGGGTTAGCTATGGCTACACCTTC.